This entry concerns a single T cell receptor beta chain. This clonotype was detected only a few times. Its antigen remains undetermined. No much larger clonotype is one base removed from it; base qualities were not supplied. Taken from cysteine to phenylalanine, the CDR3 has 17 residues. Solely the CDR3 DNA is kept, with 51 bases framed from the first base. Trimming costs V 0 bases and J 2 bases, and their ends lie 16 bases apart. The data derive from a study of early T cells in non-severe SARS-CoV-2 infection (dated by TCRdb to the early 2020s). Background on the whole study: Because TCR sequencing was done on bulk RNA from unsorted whole blood, the alpha and beta chains could not be paired.

Overall results and qualifications from the work: Matching against VDJdb was skewed toward anti-spike CD8 responses, likely underestimated virus-specific expansions, and missed private and CD4 specificities.

The study was a case-control design nested within a healthcare worker cohort in London, UK, with weekly nasopharyngeal swab PCR tests and blood sampling. Between 23 and 31 March 2020, the week of the UK lockdown, healthcare workers were enrolled and then followed up weekly for as long as 16 weeks. The library was built by means of 5' RACE. Sequencer: NextSeq 500. To correct for sequencing error and PCR bias, the TCR library protocol tagged individual cDNA molecules with unique molecular identifiers. Both TCR alpha and beta chains were sequenced, and tight co-correlation was observed between alpha and beta sequence abundances in each sample. As for how the authors treated the data: V gene, J gene and CDR3 annotation of TCR sequences was performed with Decombinator V4. TCRs were defined as expanded if a significant change between any two time points was detected under a Poisson model with p below 0.0001. TCR abundances were normalised to the total number of TCRs sequenced per sample and expressed as counts per million. TRAV1-2 paired with TRAJ12, TRAJ20 or TRAJ33 defined MAIT TCRs, while TRAV10 paired with TRAJ18 defined iNKT TCRs. VDJdb, accessed 1 November 2021, was searched for CMV, EBV and SARS-CoV-2 annotated TCRs, with TCRs annotated for multiple antigens excluded. TCRdb passed the public sequencing reads through fastp at Q25 and MiXCR, retaining productive beta sequences. CDR3 protein sequences are deduplicated, and each keeps its most common genes and DNA. TCRdb, rather than the study authors, made the V and J calls. Recorded for this sample are 75,000 to 95,000 distinct CDR3 sequences; 15% to 20% of them occurred a single time. The ten largest account for just over 5% of the sample.

Sample: whole blood, taken at baseline. Recombination linked TRBV12-3 or TRBV12-4 to TRBJ1-1, with a weak D call of TRBD1 (5 bases match). The sequence was collected from an adult who was a healthcare worker with PCR-confirmed SARS-CoV-2 infection or an uninfected control (not recorded which). The CDR3 region has the sequence CASSLALGDSPNTEAFF. The DNA sequence is as follows: TGTGCCAGCAGTTTAGCGCTCGGGGACTCTCCTAACACTGAAGCTTTCTTT.